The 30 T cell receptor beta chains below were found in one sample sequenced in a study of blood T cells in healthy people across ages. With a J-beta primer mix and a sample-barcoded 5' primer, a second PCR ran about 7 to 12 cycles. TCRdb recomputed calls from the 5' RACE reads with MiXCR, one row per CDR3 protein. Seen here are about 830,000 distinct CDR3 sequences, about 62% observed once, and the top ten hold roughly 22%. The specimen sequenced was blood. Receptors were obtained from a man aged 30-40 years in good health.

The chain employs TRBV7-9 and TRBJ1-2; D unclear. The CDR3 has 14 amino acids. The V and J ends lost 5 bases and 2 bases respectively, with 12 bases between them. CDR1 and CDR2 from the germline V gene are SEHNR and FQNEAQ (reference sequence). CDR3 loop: CASSPKEGNYGYTF. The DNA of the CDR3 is TGTGCCAGCAGCCCCAAGGAAGGGAACTATGGCTACACCTTC.

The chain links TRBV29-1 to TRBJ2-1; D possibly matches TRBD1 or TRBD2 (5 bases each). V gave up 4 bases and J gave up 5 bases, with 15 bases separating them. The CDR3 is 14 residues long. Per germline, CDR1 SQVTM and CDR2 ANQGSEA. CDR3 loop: CSVGQGPINNEQFF. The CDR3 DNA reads TGCAGCGTTGGTCAGGGACCGATAAACAATGAGCAGTTCTTC.

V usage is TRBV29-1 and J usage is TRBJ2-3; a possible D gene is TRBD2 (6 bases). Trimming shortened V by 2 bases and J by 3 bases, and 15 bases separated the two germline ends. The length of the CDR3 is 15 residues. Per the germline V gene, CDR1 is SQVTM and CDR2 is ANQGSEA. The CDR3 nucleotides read TGCAGCGTTGAATTAACGGGGGACGGTACAGATACGCAGTATTTT. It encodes CSVELTGDGTDTQYF.

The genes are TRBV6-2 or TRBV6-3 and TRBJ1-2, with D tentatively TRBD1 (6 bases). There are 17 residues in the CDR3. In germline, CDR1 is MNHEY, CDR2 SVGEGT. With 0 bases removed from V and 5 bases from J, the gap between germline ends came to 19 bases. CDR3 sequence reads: CASSYSGDWTVVYGYTF. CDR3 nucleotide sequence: TGTGCCAGCAGTTACTCGGGTGATTGGACAGTGGTTTATGGCTACACCTTC.

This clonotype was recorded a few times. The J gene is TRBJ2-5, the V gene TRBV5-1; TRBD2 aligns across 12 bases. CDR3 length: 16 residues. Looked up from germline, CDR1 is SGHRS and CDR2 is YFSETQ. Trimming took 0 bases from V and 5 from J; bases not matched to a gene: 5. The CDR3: CASSLAETSGGETQYF. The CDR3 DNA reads TGCGCCAGCAGCTTGGCCGAGACTAGCGGGGGCGAGACCCAGTACTTC.

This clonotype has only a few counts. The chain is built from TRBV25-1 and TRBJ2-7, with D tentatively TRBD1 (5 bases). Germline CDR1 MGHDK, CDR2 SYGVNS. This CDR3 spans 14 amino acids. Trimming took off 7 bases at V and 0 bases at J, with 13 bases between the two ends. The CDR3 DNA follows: TGTGCCAGCATCGGCCCGGACAACTCCTACGAGCAGTACTTC. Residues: CASIGPDNSYEQYF.

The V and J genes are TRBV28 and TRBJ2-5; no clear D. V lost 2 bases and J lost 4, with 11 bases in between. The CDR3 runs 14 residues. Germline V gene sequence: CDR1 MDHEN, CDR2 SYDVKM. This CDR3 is CASSLITRVETQYF. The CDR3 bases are TGTGCCAGCAGTTTAATTACACGGGTAGAGACCCAGTACTTC.

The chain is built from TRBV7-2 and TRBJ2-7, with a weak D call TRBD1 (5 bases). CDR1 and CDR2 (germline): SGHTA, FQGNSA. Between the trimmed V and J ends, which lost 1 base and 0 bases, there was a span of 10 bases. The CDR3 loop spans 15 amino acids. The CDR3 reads CASSLGVQGSYEQYF. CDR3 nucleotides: TGTGCCAGCAGCTTAGGGGTCCAGGGCTCCTACGAGCAGTACTTC.

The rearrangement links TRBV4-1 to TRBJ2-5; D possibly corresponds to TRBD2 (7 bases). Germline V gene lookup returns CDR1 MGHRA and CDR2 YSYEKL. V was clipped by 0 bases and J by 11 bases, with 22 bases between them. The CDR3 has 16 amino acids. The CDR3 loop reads CASSQEAGAISNEQYF. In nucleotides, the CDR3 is TGCGCCAGCAGCCAAGAGGCGGGGGCCATCAGCAATGAGCAGTACTTC.

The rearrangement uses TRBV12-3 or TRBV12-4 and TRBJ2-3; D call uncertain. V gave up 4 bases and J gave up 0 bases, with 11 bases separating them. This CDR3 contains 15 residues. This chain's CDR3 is CASSSRRVSTDTQYF. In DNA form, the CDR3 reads TGTGCCAGCAGTTCGAGAAGAGTTAGCACAGATACGCAGTATTTT.

The CDR3 nucleotides read TGTGCCACCAGTGAGGGGACTAGCGGGATGGATGAGCAGTTCTTC. Encoded protein: CATSEGTSGMDEQFF. V is TRBV24-1 and J is TRBJ2-1; 13 bases are shared with TRBD2. Germline V gene data show CDR1 as KGHDR and CDR2 as SFDVKD. This CDR3 spans 15 amino acids. V trimming: 4 bases; J trimming: 8 bases; junction bases outside the gene matches: 4.

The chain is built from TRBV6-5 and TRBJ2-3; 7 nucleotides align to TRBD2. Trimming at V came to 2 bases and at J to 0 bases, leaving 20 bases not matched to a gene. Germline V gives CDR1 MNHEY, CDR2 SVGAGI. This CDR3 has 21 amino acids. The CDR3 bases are TGTGCCAGCAGTTACCCTCTACCCGGGAGGTTACGGTCATCTAGCACAGATACGCAGTATTTT. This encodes CASSYPLPGRLRSSSTDTQYF.

CDR3 in amino acids: CSASDRRDGPYEQYF. The CDR3 bases are TGCAGTGCTAGTGATCGTAGGGACGGGCCCTACGAGCAGTACTTC. The chain combines TRBV20-1 with TRBJ2-7; tentatively, D is TRBD1 or TRBD2 (5 bases each). Trimming took 3 bases from V and 2 from J, leaving 17 bases between them. In germline, CDR1 is DFQATT, CDR2 SNEGSKA (reference sequence). The CDR3 totals 15 residues.

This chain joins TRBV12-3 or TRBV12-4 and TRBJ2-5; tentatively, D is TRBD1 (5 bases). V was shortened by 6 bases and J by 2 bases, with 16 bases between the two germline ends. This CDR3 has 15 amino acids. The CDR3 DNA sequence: TGTGCCAGCAGCCTCGGGCAGGGCCGACAAGAGACCCAGTACTTC. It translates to CASSLGQGRQETQYF.

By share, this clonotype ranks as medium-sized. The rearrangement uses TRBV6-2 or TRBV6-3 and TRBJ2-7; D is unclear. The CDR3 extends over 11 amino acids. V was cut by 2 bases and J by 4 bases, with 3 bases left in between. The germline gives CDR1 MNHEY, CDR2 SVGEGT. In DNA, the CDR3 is TGTGCCAGCAGTTACGCATACGAGCAGTACTTC. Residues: CASSYAYEQYF.

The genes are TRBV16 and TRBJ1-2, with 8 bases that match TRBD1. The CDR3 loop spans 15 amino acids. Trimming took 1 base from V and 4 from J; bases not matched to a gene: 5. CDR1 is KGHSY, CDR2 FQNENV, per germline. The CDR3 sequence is CASSQFTGGGYGYTF. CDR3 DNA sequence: TGTGCCAGCAGCCAATTTACAGGGGGTGGCTATGGCTACACCTTC.

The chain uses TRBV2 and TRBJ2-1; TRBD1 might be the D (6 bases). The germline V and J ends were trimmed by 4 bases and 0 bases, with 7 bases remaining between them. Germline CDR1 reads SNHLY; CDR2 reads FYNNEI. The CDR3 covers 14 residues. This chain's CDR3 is CASSGGHSYNEQFF. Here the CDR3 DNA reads TGTGCCAGCAGTGGGGGGCACTCCTACAATGAGCAGTTCTTC.

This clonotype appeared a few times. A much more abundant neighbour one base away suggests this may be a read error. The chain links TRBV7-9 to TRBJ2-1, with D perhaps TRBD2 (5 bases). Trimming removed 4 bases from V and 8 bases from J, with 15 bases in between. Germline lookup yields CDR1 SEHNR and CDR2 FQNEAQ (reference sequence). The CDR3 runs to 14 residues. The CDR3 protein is CASSSAEDYDEQFF. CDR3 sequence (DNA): TGTGCCAGCAGCTCCGCGGAGGATTACGATGAGCAGTTCTTC. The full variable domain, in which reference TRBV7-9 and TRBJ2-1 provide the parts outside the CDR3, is DTGVSQNPRHKITKRGQNVTFRCDPISEHNRLYWYRQTLGQGPEFLTYFQNEAQLEKSRLLSDRFSAERPKGSFSTLEIQRTEQGDSAMYLCASSSAEDYDEQFFGPGTRLTVL.

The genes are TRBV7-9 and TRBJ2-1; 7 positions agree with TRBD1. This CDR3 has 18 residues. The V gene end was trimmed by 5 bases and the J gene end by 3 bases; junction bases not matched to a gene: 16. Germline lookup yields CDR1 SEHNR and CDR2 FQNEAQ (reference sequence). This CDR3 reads CASSPNSDRVGYYNEQFF. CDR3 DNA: TGTGCCAGCAGCCCCAACTCCGACAGGGTGGGATACTACAATGAGCAGTTCTTC.

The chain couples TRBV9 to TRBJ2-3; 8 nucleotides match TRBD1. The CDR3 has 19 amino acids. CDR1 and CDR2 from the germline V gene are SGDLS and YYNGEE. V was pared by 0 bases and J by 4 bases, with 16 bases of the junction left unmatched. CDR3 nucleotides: TGTGCCAGCAGCGTAGAAGCCCTCATCGACAGGGGTCTGTCAGATACGCAGTATTTT. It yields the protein CASSVEALIDRGLSDTQYF.

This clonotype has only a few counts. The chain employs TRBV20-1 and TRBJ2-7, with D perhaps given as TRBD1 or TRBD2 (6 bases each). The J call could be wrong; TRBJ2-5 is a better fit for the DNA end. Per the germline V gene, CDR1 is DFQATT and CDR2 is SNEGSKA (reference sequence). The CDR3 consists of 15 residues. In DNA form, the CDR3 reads TGCAGTGCTAGAGATCTTGGGGGGCGCGGAGAGACCCAGTACTTC. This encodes CSARDLGGRGETQYF.

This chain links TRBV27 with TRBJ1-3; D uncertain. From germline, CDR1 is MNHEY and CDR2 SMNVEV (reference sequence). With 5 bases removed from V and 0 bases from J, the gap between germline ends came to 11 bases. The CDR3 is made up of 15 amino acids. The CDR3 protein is CASSPQAISGNTIYF. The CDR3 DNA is TGTGCCAGCAGTCCCCAGGCGATCTCTGGAAACACCATATATTTT.

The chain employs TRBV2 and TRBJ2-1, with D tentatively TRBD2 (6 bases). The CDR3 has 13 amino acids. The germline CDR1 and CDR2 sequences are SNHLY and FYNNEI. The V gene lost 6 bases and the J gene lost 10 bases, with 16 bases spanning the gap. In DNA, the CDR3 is TGTGCCAGCAGGGATGAAGGAACTAGCGAGCAGTTCTTC. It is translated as CASRDEGTSEQFF.

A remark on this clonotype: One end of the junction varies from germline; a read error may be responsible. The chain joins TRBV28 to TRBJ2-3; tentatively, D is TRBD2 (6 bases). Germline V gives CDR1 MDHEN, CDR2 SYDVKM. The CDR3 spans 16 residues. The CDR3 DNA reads TGTACCAGCAGTGTGGTCGCGGGAACCCTCACAGATACGCAGTATTTT. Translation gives CTSSVVAGTLTDTQYF. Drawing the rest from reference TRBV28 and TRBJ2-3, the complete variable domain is DVKVTQSSRYLVKRTGEKVFLECVQDMDHENMFWYRQDPGLGLRLIYFSYDVKMKEKGDIPEGYSVSREKKERFSLILESASTNQTSMYLCTSSVVAGTLTDTQYFGPGTRLTVL.

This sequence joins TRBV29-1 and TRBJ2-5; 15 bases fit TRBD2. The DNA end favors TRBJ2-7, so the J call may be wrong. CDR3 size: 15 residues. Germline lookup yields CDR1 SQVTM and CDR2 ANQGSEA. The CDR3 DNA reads TGCAGCGTTGAAGATCCGGGACTAGCGGGAGGCGAGCAGTACTTC. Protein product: CSVEDPGLAGGEQYF.

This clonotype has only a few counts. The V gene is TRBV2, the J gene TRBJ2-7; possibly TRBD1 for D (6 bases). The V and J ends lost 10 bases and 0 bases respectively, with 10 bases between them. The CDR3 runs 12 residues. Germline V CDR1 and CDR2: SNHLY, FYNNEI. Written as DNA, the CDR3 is TGTGCCACCAGGACAGACTCCTACGAGCAGTACTTC. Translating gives CATRTDSYEQYF.

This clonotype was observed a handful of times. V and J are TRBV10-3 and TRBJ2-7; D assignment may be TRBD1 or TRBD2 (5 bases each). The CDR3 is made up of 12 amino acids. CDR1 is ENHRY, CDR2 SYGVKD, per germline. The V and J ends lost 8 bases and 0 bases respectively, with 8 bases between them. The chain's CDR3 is CAIRGGSYEQYF. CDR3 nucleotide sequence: TGTGCCATCCGTGGGGGCTCCTACGAGCAGTACTTC.

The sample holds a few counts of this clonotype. The CDR3 loop is CASSETIGRGYTF. CDR3 in DNA: TGTGCCAGCAGTGAAACAATAGGACGTGGCTACACCTTC. The gene calls are TRBV6-4 and TRBJ1-2, with D unclear. The CDR3 runs to 13 residues. V was cut by 3 bases and J by 7 bases, with 12 bases left in between. Germline assignment: CDR1 MRHNA and CDR2 SNTAGT.

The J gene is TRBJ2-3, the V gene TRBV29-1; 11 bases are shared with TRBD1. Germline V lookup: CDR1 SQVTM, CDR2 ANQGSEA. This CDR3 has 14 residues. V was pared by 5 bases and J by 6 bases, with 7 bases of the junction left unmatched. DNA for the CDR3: TGCAGCGTTCGCCGGGACAGGGGGTTTGATACGCAGTATTTT. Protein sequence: CSVRRDRGFDTQYF.

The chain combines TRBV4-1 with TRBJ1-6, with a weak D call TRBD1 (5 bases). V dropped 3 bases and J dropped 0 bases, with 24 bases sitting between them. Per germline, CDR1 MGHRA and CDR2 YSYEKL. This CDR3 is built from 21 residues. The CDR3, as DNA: TGCGCCAGCAGCCAGGGACGAAACCTGGGACGAGGAGTCTCCTATAATTCACCCCTCCACTTT. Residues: CASSQGRNLGRGVSYNSPLHF.